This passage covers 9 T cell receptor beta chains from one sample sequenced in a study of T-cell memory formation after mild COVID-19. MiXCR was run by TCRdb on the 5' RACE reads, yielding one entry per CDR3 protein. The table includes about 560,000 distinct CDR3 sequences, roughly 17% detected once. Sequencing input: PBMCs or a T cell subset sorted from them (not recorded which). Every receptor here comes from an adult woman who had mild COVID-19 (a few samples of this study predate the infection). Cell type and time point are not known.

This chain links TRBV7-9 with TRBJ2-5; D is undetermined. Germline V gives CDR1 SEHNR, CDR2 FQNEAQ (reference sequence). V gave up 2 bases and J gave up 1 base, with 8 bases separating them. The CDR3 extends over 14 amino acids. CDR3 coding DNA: TGTGCCAGCAGCTTAAACAACATCCAAGAGACCCAGTACTTC. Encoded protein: CASSLNNIQETQYF.

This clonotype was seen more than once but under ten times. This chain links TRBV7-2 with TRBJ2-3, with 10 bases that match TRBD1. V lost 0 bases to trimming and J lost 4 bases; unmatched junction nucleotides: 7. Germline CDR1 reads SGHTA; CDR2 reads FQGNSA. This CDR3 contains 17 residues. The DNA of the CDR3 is TGTGCCAGCAGCTTAGCGCCCGTGACAGGGGGCGCAGATACGCAGTATTTT. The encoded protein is CASSLAPVTGGADTQYF.

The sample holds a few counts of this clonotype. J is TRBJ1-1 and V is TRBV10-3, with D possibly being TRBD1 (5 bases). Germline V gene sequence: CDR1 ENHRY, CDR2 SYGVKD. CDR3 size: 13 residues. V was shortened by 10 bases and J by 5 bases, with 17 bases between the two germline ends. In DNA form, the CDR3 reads TGTGCCACCACCGGGGGGGTTTATACTGAAGCTTTCTTT. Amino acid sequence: CATTGGVYTEAFF.

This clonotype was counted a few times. DNA of the CDR3: TGTGCCTGGAGTGTGTGGACAGGAGTTTACGAGCAGTACTTC. It translates to CAWSVWTGVYEQYF. This sequence joins TRBV30 and TRBJ2-7; 7 bases are shared with TRBD1. This CDR3 is 14 amino acids long. CDR1 and CDR2 (germline): GTSNPN, SVGIG (reference sequence). The junction had 6 bases not matched to a gene; V was cut back by 0 bases and J by 4 bases.

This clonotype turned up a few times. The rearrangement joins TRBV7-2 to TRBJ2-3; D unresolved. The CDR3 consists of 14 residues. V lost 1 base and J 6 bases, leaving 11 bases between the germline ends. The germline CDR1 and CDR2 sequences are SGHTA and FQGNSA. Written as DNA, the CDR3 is TGTGCCAGCAGCTTAGGGAGACCACTCGATACGCAGTATTTT. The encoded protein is CASSLGRPLDTQYF.

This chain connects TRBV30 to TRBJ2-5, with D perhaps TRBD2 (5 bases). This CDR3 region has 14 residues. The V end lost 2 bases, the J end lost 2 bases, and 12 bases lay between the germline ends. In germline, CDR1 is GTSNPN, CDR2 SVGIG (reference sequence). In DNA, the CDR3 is TGTGCCTGGAGTCAAGGACTCACGCAAGAGACCCAGTACTTC. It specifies CAWSQGLTQETQYF.

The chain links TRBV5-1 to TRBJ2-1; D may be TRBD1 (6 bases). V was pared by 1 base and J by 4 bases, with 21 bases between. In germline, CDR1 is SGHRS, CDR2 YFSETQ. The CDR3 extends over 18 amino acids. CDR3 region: CASSLMADSLRSYNEQFF. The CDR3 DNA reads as TGCGCCAGCAGCTTGATGGCGGACAGCCTAAGATCGTACAATGAGCAGTTCTTC.

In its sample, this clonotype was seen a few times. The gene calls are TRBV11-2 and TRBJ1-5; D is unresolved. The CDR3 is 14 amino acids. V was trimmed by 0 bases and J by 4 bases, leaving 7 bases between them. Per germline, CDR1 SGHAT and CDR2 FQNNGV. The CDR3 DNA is TGTGCCAGCAGCTTAGACGGACGAAATCAGCCCCAGCATTTT. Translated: CASSLDGRNQPQHF.

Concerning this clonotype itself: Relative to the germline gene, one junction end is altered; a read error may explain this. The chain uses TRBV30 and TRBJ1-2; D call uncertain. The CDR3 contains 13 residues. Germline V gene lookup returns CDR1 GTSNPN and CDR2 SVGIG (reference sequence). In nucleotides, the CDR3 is TGTGACTGGAGTACAGATGAAAACTATGGCTACACCTTC. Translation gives CDWSTDENYGYTF. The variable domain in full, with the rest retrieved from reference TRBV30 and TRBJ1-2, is SQTIHQWPATLVQPVGSPLSLECTVEGTSNPNLYWYRQAAGRGLQLLFYSVGIGQISSEVPQNLSASRPQDRQFILSSKKLLLSDSGFYLCDWSTDENYGYTFGSGTRLTVV.